Given below is one TCR beta chain in context. These data originate in a study of Graves' ophthalmopathy and Graves' hyperthyroidism. This CDR3 spans 15 amino acids. Trimming cost V 2 bases and J 4 bases, with 14 bases left between them. From germline, CDR1 is SNHLY and CDR2 FYNNEI. RNA served as the template for amplifying TCR beta CDR3 regions. First-round RT-PCR used HTBI primers; second-round multiplex PCR followed. TCRdb processed the multiplex PCR reads anew with MiXCR; each CDR3 protein has one entry. The table lists fewer than 650,000 distinct CDR3 sequences, about a fifth of them singletons, with around 6.5% in the top ten.

V and J are TRBV2 and TRBJ1-1; no firm D call. Sequenced input: peripheral blood. The TCR originated in a woman aged 18-29 years with stable Graves' hyperthyroidism. Some clones in this sample may be carry-over from other donors' samples. CDR3 sequence reads: CASSERRGWGTEAFF. The DNA of the CDR3 is TGTGCCAGCAGTGAAAGACGGGGATGGGGCACTGAAGCTTTCTTT. Full variable domain (rest looked up from reference TRBV2 and TRBJ1-1): EPEVTQTPSHQVTQMGQEVILRCVPISNHLYFYWYRQILGQKVEFLVSFYNNEISEKSEIFDDQFSVERPDGSNFTLKIRSTKLEDSAMYFCASSERRGWGTEAFFGQGTRLTVV.